The present TCR beta chain was sequenced within a study of regulatory T cells in long-lasting Graves disease. Germline CDR1 reads MNHEY; CDR2 reads SMNVEV (reference sequence). V shed 5 bases, J shed 5 bases, and the junction held 18 bases outside the gene matches. The CDR3 is made up of 19 amino acids. This clonotype was seen only a few times. Investigators prepared the TCR beta libraries by applying iRepertoire HTBI primers and Arm-PCR of CDR3 regions. TCRdb re-called the multiplex PCR reads through MiXCR, storing one row per CDR3 protein. There are roughly 420,000 distinct CDR3 sequences in the sample; roughly 15% occur only once, and roughly 10% lies in the top ten. The time point: newly diagnosed GD, antithyroid drugs for less than 3 months. There was RNA extracted from PBMCs, and the TCR library was made from it. Peripheral blood, about 8.8 milliliters of it, was drawn into EDTA tubes. The same specimen was also included in a second study, on T cells in Graves' hyperthyroidism and ophthalmopathy. That study adds: Pregnant or lactating patients were excluded, as were those with uncontrolled infection or other autoimmune disease. Appearing also in blood were most of the thyroid clonotypes expanded above 0.001.

Specimen: peripheral blood mononuclear cells (PBMCs), collected at new diagnosis, from a patient treated with antithyroid drugs. V usage is TRBV27 and J usage is TRBJ2-2; 9 bases are a match to TRBD2. This sequence originates from a woman aged 25 to 39 with Graves disease. DNA for the CDR3: TGTGCCAGCAGTCCCTTGGGGCGGGAGGGCCTTTGGGTGACCGGGGAGCTGTTTTTT. Its translation: CASSPLGREGLWVTGELFF.